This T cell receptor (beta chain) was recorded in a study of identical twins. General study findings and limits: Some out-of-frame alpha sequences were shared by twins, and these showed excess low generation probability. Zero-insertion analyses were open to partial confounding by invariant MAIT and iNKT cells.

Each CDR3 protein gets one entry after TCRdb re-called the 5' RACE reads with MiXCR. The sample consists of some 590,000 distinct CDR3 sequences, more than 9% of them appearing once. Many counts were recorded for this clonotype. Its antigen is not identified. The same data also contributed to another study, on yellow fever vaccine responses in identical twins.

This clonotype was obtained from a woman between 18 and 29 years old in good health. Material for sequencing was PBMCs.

CDR3 bases: TGTGCCACCAGCAGACCCCCATCCACCGGGGAGCTGTTTTTT. Translation: CATSRPPSTGELFF. The chain has TRBV15 and TRBJ2-2; D gene unclear. The CDR3 has 14 amino acids. Germline CDR1 is LNHNV and CDR2 is YYDKDF (reference sequence). With 2 bases removed from V and 4 bases from J, the gap between germline ends came to 8 bases.